This entry is about one T cell receptor beta chain. This sample was included in a study of blood T cell repertoires in COVID-19. Study details: There were acute and convalescent COVID-19 samples, and they came from the United States, Italy and Spain. T cells, B-cell-depleted T cells, or PBMCs provided the cDNA or gDNA that served as material.

Original processing methods: Amplification from reference gene primers served as the basis for estimated nucleated cell counts. Data came from immunoSEQ multiplex PCR; TCRdb stores just in-frame clones and leaves some out. V and J calls and clone size follow that table, whereas D and trimming were derived from the DNA. The data contain approximately 98,000 clones, approximately 81% of them singletons. The V end lost 4 bases, the J end lost 2 bases, and 15 bases lay between the germline ends. The CDR3 covers 15 residues. Per germline, CDR1 MDHEN and CDR2 SYDVKM. This TCR was recovered from a man aged 60 to 75 with acute or convalescent COVID-19. Sequenced sample: peripheral blood. The rearrangement links TRBV28 to TRBJ2-7; D remains ambiguous. The CDR3 protein is CASSSTVTRAYEQYF. DNA for the CDR3: TGTGCCAGCAGTTCAACAGTGACCAGAGCCTACGAGCAGTACTTC.